What follows are 2 T cell receptor beta chains derived from one specimen sequenced in a study of blood T cell repertoires in COVID-19. Repertoires were generated with immunoSEQ multiplex PCR, while TCRdb's copy carries only in-frame clones and drops some. The profile covers about 180,000 clones, with around 86% appearing a single time and approximately 8% taken by the ten largest. Sequences were obtained from peripheral blood. The receptors were gathered from a woman in her 70s with COVID-19, enrolled during active disease.

This clone was seen more than once but under ten times. V gene TRBV3-1 (or the pseudogene TRBV3-2) combines with J gene TRBJ2-5; the D gene is possibly TRBD1 (7 bases). Trimming pared 2 bases from V and 1 base from J, leaving 8 bases between. CDR3 length: 14 residues. Germline CDR1 is LGHDT and CDR2 is YNNKEL (reference sequence). For the CDR3, the DNA is TGTGCCAGCAGCCAACAGGGGGGCCAAGAGACCCAGTACTTC. The encoded protein is CASSQQGGQETQYF.

This sequence joins TRBV5-4 and TRBJ2-7, with 8 positions matching TRBD2. The V and J ends lost 4 bases and 4 bases, in that order; junction bases with no gene match: 10. Germline CDR1 and CDR2: SGHNT and YYREEE (reference sequence). This CDR3 has 15 amino acids. The CDR3 bases are TGTGCCAGCAGCCGCCCGGCGGGCGGGAGGTACGAGCAGTACTTC. This sequence encodes CASSRPAGGRYEQYF.